The 7 T cell receptor beta chains reported below all come from one sample, sequenced in a study of blood T cell repertoires in COVID-19. TCRdb keeps only in-frame clones here, not all; method: immunoSEQ multiplex PCR. The sample consists of approximately 100,000 clones, 75% to 95% of them appearing once. What was sequenced was peripheral blood. All receptors come from a human donor in a cohort sampled during active COVID-19.

The chain links TRBV6-1 to TRBJ2-7; tentative D call: TRBD1 (6 bases). Germline values: CDR1 MNHNS, CDR2 SASEGT. The CDR3 covers 15 residues. Trimming removed 1 base from V and 5 bases from J, with 15 bases in between. This CDR3 is CASSEETGTPDEQYF. As DNA, the CDR3 is TGTGCCAGCAGTGAAGAAACCGGGACACCTGACGAGCAGTACTTC.

The rearrangement uses TRBV27 and TRBJ2-3; TRBD1 aligns across 9 bases. Germline V gene data show CDR1 as MNHEY and CDR2 as SMNVEV (reference sequence). After removal of 3 bases from V and 7 bases from J, the junction contained 14 bases not matched to a gene. This CDR3 contains 17 residues. This CDR3 reads CASSLLTPGTGWNTQYF. The CDR3 region has the DNA TGTGCCAGCAGTTTGTTAACCCCCGGGACAGGGTGGAATACGCAGTATTTT.

V gene TRBV14 combines with J gene TRBJ2-3; 13 nucleotides align to TRBD2. J was trimmed by 3 bases and V by 4 bases; bases with no gene match: 4. Germline CDR1 reads SGHDN; CDR2 reads FVKESK. This CDR3 contains 16 residues. The DNA of the CDR3 is TGTGCCAGCAGCCTCCGACTAGCGGGGGGTACAGATACGCAGTATTTT. This translates into CASSLRLAGGTDTQYF.

This rearrangement joins TRBV6-1 to TRBJ1-1; weak D call: TRBD1 (6 bases). Germline CDR1 is MNHNS and CDR2 is SASEGT. Trimming left V 4 bases short and J 1 base short, with 16 bases between. This CDR3 comprises 16 residues. The CDR3 sequence: CASSAQPGHANTEAFF. DNA for the CDR3: TGTGCCAGCAGTGCCCAACCGGGACACGCGAACACTGAAGCTTTCTTT.

The chain couples TRBV30 to TRBJ1-6; D is ambiguous. The ends were cut back, 2 bases at V and 6 bases at J, with 8 bases in the middle. The CDR3 is 13 residues long. The germline V gene has CDR1 GTSNPN and CDR2 SVGIG (reference sequence). CDR3 nucleotide sequence: TGTGCCTGGAGTTCAACGGGTAATTCACCCCTCCACTTT. It is translated as CAWSSTGNSPLHF.

V usage is TRBV7-2 and J usage is TRBJ2-5; maybe TRBD2 (5 bases). The length of the CDR3 is 18 residues. V was cut by 1 base and J by 2 bases, with 20 bases left in between. Germline assignment: CDR1 SGHTA and CDR2 FQGNSA. The CDR3: CASSLEPGFNSFQETQYF. DNA for the CDR3: TGTGCCAGCAGCTTAGAACCGGGGTTCAACTCCTTTCAAGAGACCCAGTACTTC.

The count of this clone is one. This chain uses TRBV11-2 with TRBJ2-7, with no clear D. The CDR3 is made up of 16 amino acids. Trimming removed 1 base from V and 3 bases from J, with 16 bases in between. CDR1 is SGHAT, CDR2 FQNNGV, per germline. For the CDR3, the DNA is TGTGCCAGCAGCTTAGTTGGGTCCCGCCCGGGCTACGAGCAGTACTTC. Protein product: CASSLVGSRPGYEQYF.